Listed below are T cell receptor beta chains from one sample, sequenced in a study of graft-versus-host responses after intestinal transplantation. Their cognate antigens are unknown. Assay used: immunoSEQ multiplex PCR; TCRdb lists only in-frame clones, some missing. Of more than 80,000 clones in the sample, 85% to 90% were seen once. Material: unstimulated CD4+ T cells sorted from spleen or lymph node cells, obtained before intestinal transplant. The receptors were sampled from a human donor who received an intestinal transplant. Each CDR3 is given with its conserved first and last residue. Each record gives: J gene, clone size, D gene, V gene, CDR3 DNA, CDR3 protein. The D gene is left open where the match is weak. Expanded clones get a size class; other rows say once, few or many, or leave the size out.

TRBJ1-2	NA	TRBD1	TRBV9	TGTGCCAGCAGCGTGAGAGGACAGGGGGCCTATGGCTACACCTTC	CASSVRGQGAYGYTF
TRBJ2-7	NA	TRBD1	TRBV13	TGTGCCAGCAGCTACAGGGGCGCCTACGAGCAGTACTTC	CASSYRGAYEQYF
TRBJ2-5	NA	TRBD2	TRBV29-1	TGCAGCGTGGGGGGGGGAGTATTTTCTCAGCGAGCAGAGACCCAGTACTTC	CSVGGGVFSQRAETQYF
TRBJ2-5	NA	TRBD1	TRBV28	TGTGCCAGCTGCTCGACAGGGGGCATGAAGACCCAGTACTTC	CASCSTGGMKTQYF
TRBJ1-5	NA	NA	TRBV2	TGTGCCAGCAGTGCGGGACACCCCAATCAGCCCCAGCATTTT	CASSAGHPNQPQHF
TRBJ2-1	once	TRBD1	TRBV27	TGTGCCAGCACCGAGGGGGCTAGCCCCTACAATGAGCAGTTCTTC	CASTEGASPYNEQFF
TRBJ2-7	NA	NA	TRBV30	TGTGCCTGGAGTGCAGCCTACGAGCAGTACTTC	CAWSAAYEQYF
TRBJ1-6	medium-sized	TRBD1	TRBV7-9	TGTGCCAGCAGCTTGACAGGGGAAAATTCACCCCTCCACTTT	CASSLTGENSPLHF
TRBJ2-4	few	TRBD2	TRBV7-2	TGTGCCAGCAGCTTAGCGGGAGGGACGAACATTCAGTACTTC	CASSLAGGTNIQYF
TRBJ2-1	once	NA	TRBV5-1	TGCGCCAGCAGCTTGTTAGGGGATGGAGACAATGAGCAGTTCTTC	CASSLLGDGDNEQFF
TRBJ2-7	NA	NA	TRBV5-4	TGTGCCAGCAGCTCAGGGGCGGGTTACGAGCAGTACTTC	CASSSGAGYEQYF
TRBJ1-6	NA	NA	TRBV27	TGTGCCAGCAGTCGAGCGTGGGGGGATTCACCCCTCCACTTT	CASSRAWGDSPLHF
TRBJ2-2	NA	NA	TRBV29-1	TGCAGCGCCCCCAGGAACACCGGGGAGCTGTTTTTT	CSAPRNTGELFF
TRBJ2-1	few	TRBD2	TRBV9	TGTGCCAGCAGCGTGGGCCACCCAAGCGGGGTCAATGAGCAGTTCTTC	CASSVGHPSGVNEQFF
TRBJ2-7	NA	TRBD1	TRBV6-1	TGTGCCAGCAGCCGTACAGGGGCGCTCGCCGAGCAGTACTTC	CASSRTGALAEQYF
TRBJ2-5	NA	TRBD1	TRBV27	TGTGCCAGCAGTTTATCCTACCCGGGACAGGGATCTGGGACCCAGTACTTC	CASSLSYPGQGSGTQYF
TRBJ2-2	NA	NA	TRBV29-1	TGCAGCGTTCTCAGGGCGTCCGGGGAGCTGTTTTTT	CSVLRASGELFF
TRBJ1-4	NA	NA	TRBV18	TGTGCCAGCTCAGTACTACAGGGAAGAGAGGAAAAACTGTTTTTT	CASSVLQGREEKLFF
TRBJ2-2	NA	NA	TRBV28	TGTGCCAGCAGCCCCTCCCTGGCCCAACTAGTAATTGGCGGGGAGCTGTTTTTT	CASSPSLAQLVIGGELFF
TRBJ1-1	NA	NA	TRBV2	TGTGCCAGCAGCCCCCCTCCGGGGGACACTGAAGCTTTCTTT	CASSPPPGDTEAFF
TRBJ2-2	NA	NA	TRBV28	TGTGCCAGCACCAGGTGGGAGACCGAGGAGCTGTTTTTT	CASTRWETEELFF
TRBJ1-2	once	NA	TRBV29-1	TGCAGCGTTGAAGTGGGGCCCGGGTATGGCTACACCTTC	CSVEVGPGYGYTF